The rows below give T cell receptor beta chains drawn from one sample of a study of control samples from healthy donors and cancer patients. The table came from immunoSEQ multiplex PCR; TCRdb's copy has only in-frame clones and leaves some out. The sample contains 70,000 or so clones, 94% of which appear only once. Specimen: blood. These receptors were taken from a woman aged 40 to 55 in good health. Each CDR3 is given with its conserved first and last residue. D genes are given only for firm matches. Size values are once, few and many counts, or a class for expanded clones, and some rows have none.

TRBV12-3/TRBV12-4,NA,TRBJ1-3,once,CASSGRDNPIYF,TGTGCCAGCAGTGGCCGGGACAATCCCATATATTTT
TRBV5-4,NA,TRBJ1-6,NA,CASSFGGARRNSPLHF,TGTGCCAGCAGCTTTGGAGGGGCACGGCGTAATTCACCCCTCCACTTT
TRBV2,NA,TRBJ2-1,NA,CASSSWATRSNEQFF,TGTGCCAGCAGTTCCTGGGCGACAAGGAGCAATGAGCAGTTCTTC
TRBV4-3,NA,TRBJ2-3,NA,CASSQDQAAAQYF,TGCGCCAGCAGCCAAGATCAGGCAGCTGCGCAGTATTTT
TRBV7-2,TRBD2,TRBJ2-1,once,CASSGPGLAGVSYNEQFF,TGTGCCAGCAGCGGACCGGGACTAGCGGGGGTCTCCTACAATGAGCAGTTCTTC
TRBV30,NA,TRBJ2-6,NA,CAWDVGSGANVLTF,TGTGCCTGGGACGTGGGTTCTGGGGCCAACGTCCTGACTTTC
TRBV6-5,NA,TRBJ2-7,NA,CASRRDGSYEQYF,TGTGCCAGCAGGCGGGACGGCTCCTACGAGCAGTACTTC
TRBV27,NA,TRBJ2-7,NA,CASSYQTTGWEQYF,TGTGCCAGCAGTTACCAAACGACAGGCTGGGAGCAGTACTTC
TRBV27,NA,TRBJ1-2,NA,CASSLSMIGLGSYGYTF,TGTGCCAGCAGTTTATCGATGATAGGTCTCGGTTCTTATGGCTACACCTTC
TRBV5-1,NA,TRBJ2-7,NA,CASTERALNSYEQYF,TGCGCCAGCACCGAGCGGGCGCTAAACTCCTACGAGCAGTACTTC
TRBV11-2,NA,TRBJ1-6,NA,CASSSLTNSPLHF,TGTGCCAGCAGCTCCCTCACAAATTCACCCCTCCACTTT
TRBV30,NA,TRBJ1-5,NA,CAWGRQNSNQPQHF,TGTGCCTGGGGGCGACAGAATAGCAATCAGCCCCAGCATTTT
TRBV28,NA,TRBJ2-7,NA,CASSLTPREQYF,TGTGCCAGCAGTTTAACCCCGCGGGAGCAGTACTTC